Listed below are T cell receptor beta chains from one sample, sequenced in a study of cytomegalovirus exposure and HLA in healthy donors. Method: immunoSEQ multiplex PCR; TCRdb's copy keeps in-frame clones and lacks some. The table lists 150,000 to 200,000 clones, almost 80% of them singletons. Material for sequencing was PBMCs. The receptor set was obtained from a middle-aged man in good health and CMV-seropositive. Both conserved end residues are part of each CDR3. The order of the fields is CDR3 DNA, CDR3 protein, D gene, J gene, V gene, clone size. D genes are given only for firm matches. Clone size is not always given. Where it is, it says once, few, many or a class for expanded clones.

TGTGCCAGCAGCTTATCCGGGGAGACCCAGTACTTC,CASSLSGETQYF,.,TRBJ2-5,TRBV7-2,.
TGTGCCAGCAGCCCTGGGGGGGGAGGGGAAAAACTGTTTTTT,CASSPGGGGEKLFF,.,TRBJ1-4,TRBV9,.
TGTGCCAGCAGCCAAGATGGGACAGGGAAAGAGACCCAGTACTTC,CASSQDGTGKETQYF,TRBD1,TRBJ2-5,TRBV4-2,.
TGTGCCAGCAGCGTTGGGAGCTCCTTAGGCTACACCTTC,CASSVGSSLGYTF,.,TRBJ1-2,TRBV5-5,few
TGTGCCAGCAGTTACTCACACGACAGGGAGTCTGGCTACACCTTC,CASSYSHDRESGYTF,TRBD1,TRBJ1-2,TRBV6-5,.
TGTGCCAGCTCACCACCGGGAGTTTCGGGTGAGCAGTTCTTC,CASSPPGVSGEQFF,.,TRBJ2-1,TRBV18,.
TGTGCCAGCAGCTCCTCCCGACAGGGGAGGAATGAGCAGTTCTTC,CASSSSRQGRNEQFF,TRBD1,TRBJ2-1,TRBV5-4,.
TGTGCCAGCAGCCTAGGCGCCGCAGGGGAGTTCGGAAACACCATATATTTT,CASSLGAAGEFGNTIYF,.,TRBJ1-3,TRBV7-9,.
TGCGCCAGCAGCCAAGCTGCGGGGCCCATGGATCAGCCCCAGCATTTT,CASSQAAGPMDQPQHF,.,TRBJ1-5,TRBV4-1,.
TGCGCCAGCAGCCGTGTGGGGGGTCAAGAGACCCAGTACTTC,CASSRVGGQETQYF,.,TRBJ2-5,TRBV4-3,.
TGTGCCAGCAGCTTTAGTACGGTACAAGAGACCCAGTACTTC,CASSFSTVQETQYF,.,TRBJ2-5,TRBV11-2,.
TGTGCCAGCACCGAACTAGCGGGGGGCCCAGATACGCAGTATTTT,CASTELAGGPDTQYF,TRBD2,TRBJ2-3,TRBV28,.
TGTGCCAGCAGCAACACCTGGGACTCTGAATACTATGGCTACACCTTC,CASSNTWDSEYYGYTF,.,TRBJ1-2,TRBV28,few
TGTGCCAGCACCCCCCCAGGGTGGCCCTATGGCTACACCTTC,CASTPPGWPYGYTF,.,TRBJ1-2,TRBV18,.
TGTGCCAGCAGCTCGGGACAGGGGGCGCGGACAGATACGCAGTATTTT,CASSSGQGARTDTQYF,TRBD1,TRBJ2-3,TRBV5-8,.
TGTGCCAGCAGCTTAAGAGTGGTGGAGACCCAGTACTTC,CASSLRVVETQYF,.,TRBJ2-5,TRBV7-9,.
TGTGCCAGCAGTGGAGAGGGATACGGGGAGACCCAGTACTTC,CASSGEGYGETQYF,.,TRBJ2-5,TRBV28,.
TGTGCCAGCAGCCAGACAGGGGGGACCAAAAACATTCAGTACTTC,CASSQTGGTKNIQYF,TRBD1,TRBJ2-4,TRBV16,.
TGTGCCAGCGCGCCCCGTGGGGGGGGCAGTGGCTACACCTTC,CASAPRGGGSGYTF,.,TRBJ1-2,TRBV2,once